The 5 T cell receptor beta chains below all came from one sample that was sequenced in a study of OX40 agonist ivuxolimab in advanced cancers. Assay: immunoSEQ multiplex PCR; the TCRdb copy retains only in-frame clones and omits some. The data show 35,000 to 40,000 clones, 82% seen once. The source material was CD4+ or CD8+ T cells sorted from blood, sampled in a trial of the OX40 agonist ivuxolimab. The receptors shown here come from an adult with an advanced solid tumor such as melanoma, head and neck, liver or kidney cancer.

The chain couples TRBV6-4 to TRBJ1-4; 11 bases are shared with TRBD1. The CDR3 has 13 residues. The V gene's germline CDR1 is MRHNA and CDR2 SNTAGT. V was pared by 6 bases and J by 8 bases, with 2 bases of the junction left unmatched. The CDR3: CASRDRGQEKLFF. The CDR3 DNA sequence: TGTGCCAGCAGGGACAGGGGGCAGGAAAAACTGTTTTTT.

DNA of the CDR3: TGTGCCAGCTCACCACCGTGGCGGGTAACCGGGGAGCTGTTTTTT. This sequence encodes CASSPPWRVTGELFF. The chain couples TRBV18 to TRBJ2-2, with a possible D match to TRBD2 (5 bases). The CDR3 length is 15 residues. The germline V gene has CDR1 KGHSH and CDR2 LQKENI. Trimming took off 0 bases at V and 5 bases at J, with 10 bases between the two ends.

The CDR3 loop reads CASSPGGYEQYF. The CDR3 DNA reads TGTGCCAGCAGCCCCGGCGGTTACGAGCAGTACTTC. J is TRBJ2-7 and V is TRBV7-2, with D uncertain. This CDR3 is built from 12 residues. CDR1 is SGHTA and CDR2 is FQGNSA in the germline V gene. V shed 5 bases and J shed 4 bases, with 9 bases lying between them.

The chain uses TRBV9 and TRBJ2-1; 13 bases fit TRBD2. This CDR3 is 15 amino acids long. V trimming: 0 bases; J trimming: 14 bases; junction bases outside the gene matches: 8. Germline V gives CDR1 SGDLS, CDR2 YYNGEE. CDR3 in DNA: TGTGCCAGCAGCGTAGAACTAGCGGGGGGGCTTTCGGAGTTCTTC. Translating it yields CASSVELAGGLSEFF.

The chain carries TRBV6-6 and TRBJ1-5, with D unclear. The CDR3 has 16 residues. V was clipped by 4 bases and J by 0 bases, with 13 bases between them. Per the germline V gene, CDR1 is MNHNY and CDR2 is SVGAGI (reference sequence). The CDR3 protein is CASSSAAQYSNQPQHF. CDR3 coding DNA: TGTGCCAGCAGTTCCGCGGCGCAATATAGCAATCAGCCCCAGCATTTT.